The clone carrying this TCR beta chain was found a few times. As yet, its antigen is unknown. V lost 5 bases and J lost 8, with 16 bases in between. There are 14 residues in the CDR3. Germline V gene sequence: CDR1 MNHEY, CDR2 SMNVEV (reference sequence). The data were obtained in a study of radiotherapy plus CTLA-4 blockade in lung cancer. Overall study results and limits: Early blood T cell clone dynamics reportedly forecast response best, with interferon-beta.

Profiled with immunoSEQ multiplex PCR; TCRdb holds only in-frame clones, not every one. The data show some 110,000 clones, with about 83% seen just once and roughly 2.3% held by the top ten. The sample was peripheral blood, taken from a patient treated with radiotherapy plus ipilimumab. The receptor was isolated from a human donor with non-small cell lung cancer that progressed on radiotherapy plus ipilimumab. Some clones in this sample may be carry-over from other donors' samples. The chain is built from TRBV27 and TRBJ1-3; D uncertain. Here the CDR3 reads CASSPSPTGHTIYF. In DNA, the CDR3 is TGTGCCAGCAGTCCTAGCCCGACTGGGCACACCATATATTTT.